This T cell receptor (beta chain) is drawn from a study of blood T cell repertoires in COVID-19. Whole-study context: Material from acute and convalescent COVID-19 was sourced from the United States, Italy and Spain. PBMCs, B-cell-depleted T cells, or T cells were the source of the cDNA or gDNA that made up the material.

The V segment lost 7 bases and the J segment 5 bases; nucleotides outside the gene matches: 7. CDR3 length: 13 residues. Per germline, CDR1 ENHRY and CDR2 SYGVKD. Per the original methods: Nucleated cell number was recorded as an estimate derived from reference gene primer amplification. Using immunoSEQ multiplex PCR, the repertoire was profiled, and TCRdb retains in-frame clones only, with some absent. V, J and clone size were drawn from that table, and D and trimming were deduced from the DNA. The repertoire includes 210,000 or so clones, 84% of them detected once, and roughly 8% sits in the top ten.

The origin of this receptor is a woman in her fifties or sixties with active or convalescent COVID-19. The chain uses TRBV10-3 and TRBJ1-1, with TRBD1 identical over 7 bases. Material for sequencing was peripheral blood. CDR3 region: CAITGTEGTEAFF. The CDR3 region has the DNA TGTGCCATCACCGGGACAGAAGGGACTGAAGCTTTCTTT.